Each of the 24 T cell receptor beta chains below was sequenced from the same sample in a study of early T cells in non-severe SARS-CoV-2 infection. TCRdb re-called the 5' RACE reads through MiXCR, storing one row per CDR3 protein. In the table there are under 85,000 distinct CDR3 sequences, 5% of which are singletons. The source was whole blood, collected at baseline. Receptors originate from an adult who was a healthcare worker with PCR-confirmed SARS-CoV-2 infection or an uninfected control (not recorded which).

This clonotype was recorded a few times. The chain recombines TRBV13 with TRBJ1-1, with D possibly TRBD1 on 5 matching bases. From germline, CDR1 is PRHDT and CDR2 FYEKMQ (reference sequence). The CDR3 is made up of 13 amino acids. Trimming stripped 5 bases from V and 6 bases from J, with 13 bases between. Here the CDR3 DNA reads TGTGCCAGCAGCCCTTCGGGGCCCCCTGAAGCTTTCTTT. Translated: CASSPSGPPEAFF.

This chain links TRBV9 with TRBJ2-3; a weak D match, TRBD1 (5 bases). Trimming stripped 3 bases from V and 5 bases from J, with 13 bases between. The germline V gene encodes CDR1 SGDLS and CDR2 YYNGEE. The CDR3 has 14 residues. The CDR3 is CASSAVVQGDTQYF. The CDR3 nucleotides read TGTGCCAGCAGCGCCGTGGTCCAGGGAGATACGCAGTATTTT.

V gene TRBV7-2 combines with J gene TRBJ2-4, with a possible D match to TRBD2 (5 bases). Germline CDR1 reads SGHTA; CDR2 reads FQGNSA. The CDR3 has 13 amino acids. The V and J ends lost 0 bases and 8 bases respectively, with 8 bases between them. CDR3 region: CASSLAGVDIQYF. In DNA, the CDR3 is TGTGCCAGCAGCTTAGCGGGAGTAGACATTCAGTACTTC.

This clonotype was detected many times. The rearrangement uses TRBV12-3 or TRBV12-4 and TRBJ1-2; D not certain. Trimming took 1 base from V and 13 from J, leaving 13 bases between them. The CDR3 runs to 12 residues. The CDR3, as DNA: TGTGCCAGCAGTTTAGTTGGGGTCAGGTCCACCTTC. This codes for CASSLVGVRSTF.

This clonotype was counted at least ten times. V is TRBV6-6 and J is TRBJ1-5; possible D gene TRBD1, 6 bases. Germline assignment: CDR1 MNHNY and CDR2 SVGAGI (reference sequence). The V end lost 0 bases, the J end lost 4 bases, and 10 bases lay between the germline ends. The CDR3 covers 15 residues. CDR3 in amino acids: CASSYSWTENQPQHF. CDR3 coding DNA: TGTGCCAGCAGTTACTCATGGACAGAGAATCAGCCCCAGCATTTT.

This chain connects TRBV11-1 to TRBJ1-1, with D unclear. The ends were cut back, 3 bases at V and 1 base at J, with 24 bases in the middle. The germline gives CDR1 SGHAT, CDR2 FQDESV (reference sequence). This CDR3 spans 19 amino acids. CDR3: CASSLNSAAGIISNTEAFF. CDR3 nucleotides: TGTGCCAGCAGCTTGAACAGCGCGGCGGGGATCATATCGAACACTGAAGCTTTCTTT.

This clonotype was recorded at least ten times. The rearrangement uses TRBV11-2 and TRBJ2-1; 9 bases are shared with TRBD2. Trimming cost V 2 bases and J 7 bases; bases outside gene matches: 6. The CDR3 is made up of 15 amino acids. Germline V gives CDR1 SGHAT, CDR2 FQNNGV. This CDR3 reads CASSLSGAGGNEQFF. Written as DNA, the CDR3 is TGTGCCAGCAGCTTATCGGGGGCGGGAGGGAATGAGCAGTTCTTC.

The table lists this clonotype with a few counts. J is TRBJ2-7 and V is TRBV7-9; the match to TRBD1 covers 7 bases. Germline loops: CDR1 SEHNR, CDR2 FQNEAQ (reference sequence). The CDR3 runs to 15 residues. J was trimmed by 2 bases and V by 5 bases; bases with no gene match: 9. The CDR3 protein is CASSPRDRGTYEQYF. In DNA, the CDR3 is TGTGCCAGCAGCCCCCGGGACAGAGGAACCTACGAGCAGTACTTC.

This clonotype has at least ten counts. The chain has TRBV20-1 and TRBJ2-1; the match to TRBD2 covers 7 bases. The ends lost 1 base at V and 1 base at J; junction bases unmatched: 4. The CDR3 has 15 residues. CDR1 is DFQATT, CDR2 SNEGSKA, per germline (reference sequence). The CDR3 region is CSARALRGSYNEQFF. The CDR3 nucleotides are TGCAGTGCTAGAGCTTTGCGGGGGTCCTACAATGAGCAGTTCTTC.

This clonotype was seen many times. The chain is built from TRBV18 and TRBJ1-5; D gene ambiguous. Trimming left V 1 base short and J 0 bases short, with 4 bases between. CDR1 is KGHSH, CDR2 LQKENI, per germline. This CDR3 contains 14 residues. The CDR3 DNA reads as TGTGCCAGCTCACCACTGGATAGCAATCAGCCCCAGCATTTT. Translating it yields CASSPLDSNQPQHF.

The chain carries TRBV5-6 and TRBJ1-6, with a tentative D call TRBD1 (5 bases). The germline V gene has CDR1 SGHDT and CDR2 YYEEEE. The V gene lost 0 bases and the J gene lost 7 bases, with 17 bases spanning the gap. CDR3 length: 17 residues. The CDR3 region has the DNA TGTGCCAGCAGCTTGGTCTCTATGTCGGGGGTAAATTCACCCCTCCACTTT. This encodes CASSLVSMSGVNSPLHF.

This clonotype was observed many times. The chain combines TRBV7-9 with TRBJ2-3; D not resolved. Trimming left V 9 bases short and J 3 bases short, with 13 bases between. The CDR3 loop spans 13 amino acids. Per the germline V gene, CDR1 is SEHNR and CDR2 is FQNEAQ (reference sequence). Here the CDR3 reads CASSRAGTDTQYF. The CDR3, as DNA: TGTGCCAGTAGTCGCGCCGGGACAGATACGCAGTATTTT.

The chain links TRBV20-1 to TRBJ1-2; D is undetermined. V gave up 6 bases and J gave up 4 bases, with 15 bases separating them. The germline gives CDR1 DFQATT, CDR2 SNEGSKA (reference sequence). CDR3 length: 13 residues. DNA for the CDR3: TGCAGTGCCCCGGGCAGAGGGAGCTATGGCTACACCTTC. Translated: CSAPGRGSYGYTF.

This clonotype has a handful of counts. V usage is TRBV20-1 and J usage is TRBJ2-7, with D maybe TRBD2 (6 bases). The germline V and J ends were trimmed by 3 bases and 1 base, with 16 bases remaining between them. This CDR3 region has 15 residues. Germline V CDR1 and CDR2: DFQATT, SNEGSKA (reference sequence). The CDR3 DNA is TGCAGTGCTAGTCTCCCAAGGGCGGGATCCTACGAGCAGTACTTC. Translating it yields CSASLPRAGSYEQYF.

This clonotype was seen many times. The rearrangement joins TRBV9 to TRBJ2-2, with unresolved D. The CDR3 contains 20 residues. Trimming pared 7 bases from V and 0 bases from J, leaving 28 bases between. The germline V gene encodes CDR1 SGDLS and CDR2 YYNGEE. CDR3 sequence: CASGSLVIVDGSTNTGELFF. In nucleotides, the CDR3 is TGTGCCAGCGGTTCCCTCGTCATCGTGGACGGATCCACGAACACCGGGGAGCTGTTTTTT.

Ten or more counts support this clonotype. This chain uses TRBV7-8 with TRBJ2-7; D may match TRBD1 or TRBD2 (5 bases each). The germline V gene encodes CDR1 SGHVS and CDR2 FQNEAQ. The V gene lost 5 bases and the J gene lost 4 bases, with 15 bases spanning the gap. The CDR3 totals 14 residues. The CDR3 DNA reads TGTGCCAGCAGCCCCGTGGGACCAGAATACGAGCAGTACTTC. Amino acid sequence: CASSPVGPEYEQYF.

This clonotype was seen at least ten times. The chain carries TRBV7-6 and TRBJ2-2; 11 bases map to TRBD2. This CDR3 comprises 18 residues. Germline CDR1 SGHVS, CDR2 FNYEAQ. V trimming: 5 bases; J trimming: 4 bases; junction bases outside the gene matches: 12. This chain's CDR3 is CASSVRPTSGKGTGELFF. In nucleotides, the CDR3 is TGTGCCAGCAGCGTACGGCCGACTAGCGGGAAAGGCACCGGGGAGCTGTTTTTT.

A note on this clonotype: This may arise from a read error, as a much more abundant clone is one base away. The CDR3 carries no conserved terminal phenylalanine or tryptophan, so it likely arises from a read error. The gene calls are TRBV5-1 and TRBJ2-5; 7 nucleotides line up with TRBD1. The CDR3 consists of 14 residues. Germline V gives CDR1 SGHRS, CDR2 YFSETQ. V shed 0 bases and J 4 bases; nucleotides not matched to a gene: 3. The CDR3 DNA is TGCGCCAGCAGCTTGGCGACAGGGCGAGAGACCCAGTACTCC. It translates to CASSLATGRETQYS.

This clonotype has ten or more counts. The chain recombines TRBV6-4 with TRBJ2-1; 11 bases agree with TRBD1. Trimming at V came to 6 bases and at J to 6 bases, leaving 4 bases not matched to a gene. The CDR3 runs to 14 residues. Germline assignment: CDR1 MRHNA and CDR2 SNTAGT. The CDR3, as DNA: TGTGCCAGCAGCGATGGGACAGGGGGCAATGAGCAGTTCTTC. It encodes CASSDGTGGNEQFF.

This clonotype was seen at least ten times. The chain carries TRBV28 and TRBJ1-5, with 10 positions matching TRBD1. CDR1 and CDR2 from the germline V gene are MDHEN and SYDVKM. V lost 8 bases to trimming and J lost 2 bases; unmatched junction nucleotides: 3. CDR3 length equals 14 residues. The CDR3 loop reads CASVDRGGNQPQHF. The DNA of the CDR3 is TGTGCCAGCGTGGACAGGGGGGGCAATCAGCCCCAGCATTTT.

Ten or more counts support this clonotype. The rearrangement uses TRBV28 and TRBJ2-3; the D gene is possibly TRBD2 (6 bases). CDR1 and CDR2 (germline): MDHEN, SYDVKM. CDR3 length: 13 amino acids. The V end was cut by 5 bases, the J end by 5 bases, with 11 bases between. CDR3 nucleotides: TGTGCCAGCAGTCCGGGAGCGGAAGATACGCAGTATTTT. Protein product: CASSPGAEDTQYF.

J is TRBJ2-3 and V is TRBV5-4; D may correspond to TRBD1 or TRBD2 (5 bases each). Trimming left V 4 bases short and J 5 bases short, with 23 bases between. This CDR3 spans 17 amino acids. Looked up from germline, CDR1 is SGHNT and CDR2 is YYREEE (reference sequence). As DNA, the CDR3 is TGTGCCAGCAGCACAAAGACCGGGACCCCGAAAGGAGATACGCAGTATTTT. It is translated as CASSTKTGTPKGDTQYF.

Many counts were recorded for this clonotype. The CDR3 loop is CASSYSPGEETQYF. The CDR3 nucleotides are TGTGCCAGCAGTTACTCACCGGGAGAGGAGACCCAGTACTTC. This chain joins TRBV6-5 and TRBJ2-5, with D perhaps matching TRBD2 (6 bases). V lost 0 bases to trimming and J lost 5 bases, with 10 bases between them. This CDR3 spans 14 amino acids. Germline V gene lookup returns CDR1 MNHEY and CDR2 SVGAGI.

At least ten counts were recorded for this clonotype. V is TRBV5-1 and J is TRBJ2-7; D tentatively fits TRBD1 or TRBD2 (5 bases each). The CDR3 consists of 16 residues. Germline V CDR1 and CDR2: SGHRS, YFSETQ. V shed 6 bases and J shed 5 bases, with 24 bases lying between them. CDR3 sequence (DNA): TGCGCCAGCACCGAAAAGGACCGAAGAGGGGTCGACGAGCAGTACTTC. It yields the protein CASTEKDRRGVDEQYF.